One sample yielded the 2 T cell receptor beta chains listed below, sequenced in a study of blood T cell repertoires in COVID-19. Data came from immunoSEQ multiplex PCR; TCRdb stores just in-frame clones and leaves some out. The sample lists around 250,000 clones, about 83% seen once, with 1.5% to 1.9% in the top ten. The sequenced sample was peripheral blood. These receptor sequences come from a woman between 40 and 55 years old who had recovered from COVID-19.

This clone has a single count. This CDR3 reads CASSLYRSGGRTGELFF. The CDR3 coding sequence is TGTGCCAGCAGCTTATACCGGTCAGGGGGCCGCACCGGGGAGCTGTTTTTT. The V gene is TRBV7-2, the J gene TRBJ2-2, with 8 bases matching TRBD1. In germline, CDR1 is SGHTA, CDR2 FQGNSA. The V segment lost 2 bases and the J segment 4 bases; nucleotides outside the gene matches: 9. The CDR3 sequence is 17 residues long.

The rearrangement joins TRBV28 to TRBJ2-7, with 10 bases lining up with TRBD1. The CDR3 has 15 amino acids. The germline gives CDR1 MDHEN, CDR2 SYDVKM. V shed 4 bases and J 1 base; nucleotides not matched to a gene: 4. This chain's CDR3 is CASSSVGQGSYEQYF. CDR3 coding DNA: TGTGCCAGCAGTTCTGTGGGACAGGGGTCCTACGAGCAGTACTTC. Full variable domain (remainder filled in from reference TRBV28 and TRBJ2-7): DVKVTQSSRYLVKRTGEKVFLECVQDMDHENMFWYRQDPGLGLRLIYFSYDVKMKEKGDIPEGYSVSREKKERFSLILESASTNQTSMYLCASSSVGQGSYEQYFGPGTRLTVT.